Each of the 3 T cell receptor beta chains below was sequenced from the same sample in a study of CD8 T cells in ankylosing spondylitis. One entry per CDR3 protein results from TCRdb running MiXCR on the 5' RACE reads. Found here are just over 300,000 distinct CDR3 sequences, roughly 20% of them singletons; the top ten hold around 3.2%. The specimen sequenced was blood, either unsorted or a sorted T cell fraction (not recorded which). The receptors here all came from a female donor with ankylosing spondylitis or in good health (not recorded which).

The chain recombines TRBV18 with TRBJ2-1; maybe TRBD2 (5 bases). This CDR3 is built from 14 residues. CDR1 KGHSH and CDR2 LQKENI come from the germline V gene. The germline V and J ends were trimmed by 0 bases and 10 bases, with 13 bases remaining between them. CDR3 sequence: CASSPPVSREEQFF. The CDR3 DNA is TGTGCCAGCTCACCACCGGTGTCGAGGGAAGAGCAGTTCTTC.

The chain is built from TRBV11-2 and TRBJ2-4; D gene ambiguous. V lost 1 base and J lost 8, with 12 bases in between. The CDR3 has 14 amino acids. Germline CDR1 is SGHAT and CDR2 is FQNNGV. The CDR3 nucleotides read TGTGCCAGCAGCTTAGGTGTGCAGGTTGACATTCAGTACTTC. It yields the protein CASSLGVQVDIQYF.

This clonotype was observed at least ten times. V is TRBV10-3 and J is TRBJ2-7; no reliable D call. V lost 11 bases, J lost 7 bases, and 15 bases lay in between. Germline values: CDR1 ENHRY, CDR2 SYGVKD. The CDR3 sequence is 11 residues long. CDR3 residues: CASAGAREQYF. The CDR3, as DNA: TGTGCCTCCGCCGGCGCGCGGGAGCAGTACTTC.